This T cell receptor beta chain was observed in a study of blood T cell repertoires in COVID-19. Germline CDR1 reads SGHTA; CDR2 reads FQGNSA. The CDR3 is 19 residues long. V shed 1 base and J 2 bases; nucleotides not matched to a gene: 13. In the study's own analysis: The assay estimated nucleated cells by amplifying reference gene primers. The assay was immunoSEQ multiplex PCR, and TCRdb's table has in-frame clones only and misses some. V and J calls and clone size are copied from that table; D and trimming were computed from the DNA. Of 30,000 to 45,000 clones listed, approximately 90% are singletons.

This TCR derives from a human donor in a cohort sampled during active COVID-19. The sample was peripheral blood. V usage is TRBV7-2 and J usage is TRBJ2-4, with 8 bases fitting TRBD1. The chain's CDR3 is CASSLESGQGKFSKNIQYF. The CDR3 DNA sequence: TGTGCCAGCAGCTTAGAGTCCGGACAGGGCAAATTCTCCAAAAACATTCAGTACTTC. The full variable domain, rest sourced from reference TRBV7-2 and TRBJ2-4, is GAGVSQSPSNKVTEKGKDVELRCDPISGHTALYWYRQSLGQGLEFLIYFQGNSAPDKSGLPSDRFSAERTGGSVSTLTIQRTQQEDSAVYLCASSLESGQGKFSKNIQYFGAGTRLSVL.